The 5 T cell receptor beta chains listed next were all sequenced from one sample in a study of OX40 agonist ivuxolimab in advanced cancers. Library construction relied on the immunoSEQ multiplex PCR assay. Not all clones reach the TCRdb copy of this immuneACCESS table, which keeps in-frame sequences only. Checked studies attribute under half of the gap to unresolved V genes and leave the rest unexplained. This sample holds around 15,000 clones; around four fifths were observed only once. The ten largest clonotypes hold 9% to 15% of the sample. Sequences were derived from CD4+ or CD8+ T cells sorted from blood, sampled in a trial of the OX40 agonist ivuxolimab. These receptors were obtained from an adult with an advanced solid tumor such as melanoma, head and neck, liver or kidney cancer.

The chain links TRBV5-6 to TRBJ2-7; the D gene is possibly TRBD1 (5 bases). CDR1 and CDR2 (germline): SGHDT, YYEEEE. V lost 4 bases to trimming and J lost 2 bases, with 25 bases between them. The CDR3 contains 18 residues. CDR3 nucleotide sequence: TGTGCCAGCAGCCCGTCGTACAGGACGTATAATGATCCCTACGAGCAGTACTTC. Translating it yields CASSPSYRTYNDPYEQYF.

CDR3 residues: CASSQEGWGLAGYNEQFF. In DNA form, the CDR3 reads TGTGCCAGCAGCCAAGAGGGATGGGGTCTAGCGGGGTACAATGAGCAGTTCTTC. This rearrangement joins TRBV4-2 to TRBJ2-1, with TRBD2 matching 9 bases. The CDR3 spans 18 residues. Germline CDR1 is LGHNA and CDR2 is YNFKEQ. V gave up 0 bases and J gave up 4 bases; unmatched junction bases: 10.

The chain uses TRBV5-4 and TRBJ2-1; D gene uncertain. Trimming removed 0 bases from V and 7 bases from J, with 14 bases in between. The length of the CDR3 is 15 residues. Germline V gene sequence: CDR1 SGHNT, CDR2 YYREEE (reference sequence). The CDR3 DNA sequence: TGTGCCAGCAGCTTGGCCCCAGCCCCCAATAATGAGCAGTTCTTC. Its protein is CASSLAPAPNNEQFF.

The rearrangement uses TRBV7-3 and TRBJ2-3; 11 bases map to TRBD1. Unmatched junction bases numbered 5, after V lost 4 bases and J lost 5 bases. Germline CDR1 reads SGHTA; CDR2 reads FQGTGA. There are 15 residues in the CDR3. The CDR3 loop is CASSYGTGGEDTQYF. In DNA, the CDR3 is TGTGCCAGCAGCTATGGGACAGGGGGTGAAGATACGCAGTATTTT.

The chain links TRBV5-1 to TRBJ2-7, with D tentatively TRBD1 (6 bases). CDR1 is SGHRS and CDR2 is YFSETQ in the germline V gene. The CDR3 is made up of 16 amino acids. Trimming stripped 2 bases from V and 3 bases from J, with 18 bases between. The CDR3, as DNA: TGCGCCAGCAGCTTATACACCGGGACAAACATCTACGAGCAGTACTTC. Its protein product is CASSLYTGTNIYEQYF.